This T cell receptor (beta chain) appears in the sequencing data of a study of cytotoxic CD8 clonotypes in ibrutinib-treated CLL. Germline values: CDR1 SGHRS, CDR2 YFSETQ. The V and J ends lost 4 bases and 8 bases respectively, with 13 bases between them. This CDR3 region has 13 residues. The assay was immunoSEQ multiplex PCR, and TCRdb's table has in-frame clones only and misses some. The sample holds about 68,000 clones, around two thirds seen once. Roughly 2.2 micrograms of genomic DNA from cryopreserved PBMCs went into TCR beta libraries. Details on this clone: Antigen specificity is unknown.

Study-level findings and limits: Sustained-remission patients were sampled at different times than progressing patients were.

The receptor was isolated from a human donor with chronic lymphocytic leukemia. The sequenced sample was PBMCs, obtained after 12 months of ibrutinib treatment. V gene TRBV5-1 combines with J gene TRBJ2-1; D gene unclear. CDR3 in DNA: TGCGCCAGCAGCCAAACCCAAGTAGATGAGCAGTTCTTC. Translating gives CASSQTQVDEQFF.